Below, 5 T cell receptor beta chains from the same sample are listed, as sequenced in a study of radiotherapy plus CTLA-4 blockade in lung cancer. The repertoire was sequenced with immunoSEQ multiplex PCR; TCRdb's copy has only in-frame clones and lacks some. The sample shows tens of thousands of clones, 60% to 75% of them seen only once. The sequences come from peripheral blood, collected from a patient treated with radiotherapy plus ipilimumab. Every receptor here comes from a human donor with non-small cell lung cancer whose response to radiotherapy plus ipilimumab could not be evaluated.

This rearrangement joins TRBV7-2 to TRBJ1-5; 11 bases align to TRBD1. Trimming cost V 4 bases and J 0 bases; bases outside gene matches: 5. This CDR3 has 17 amino acids. Germline CDR1 and CDR2: SGHTA and FQGNSA. As DNA, the CDR3 is TGTGCCAGCAGCTCGCGAGGACAGGGGGCTAGCAATCAGCCCCAGCATTTT. Amino acid sequence: CASSSRGQGASNQPQHF. Complete variable domain (other parts from reference TRBV7-2 and TRBJ1-5): GAGVSQSPSNKVTEKGKDVELRCDPISGHTALYWYRQSLGQGLEFLIYFQGNSAPDKSGLPSDRFSAERTGGSVSTLTIQRTQQEDSAVYLCASSSRGQGASNQPQHFGDGTRLSIL.

The chain carries TRBV9 and TRBJ2-7; the match to TRBD2 covers 9 bases. The length of the CDR3 is 17 residues. Germline V gives CDR1 SGDLS, CDR2 YYNGEE. The V and J ends lost 1 base and 2 bases, in that order; junction bases with no gene match: 10. In nucleotides, the CDR3 is TGTGCCAGCAGCGTATCAATCAGAGCGGGAGGTCCCTACGAGCAGTACTTC. Its translation: CASSVSIRAGGPYEQYF.

As regards this clone: Other nucleotide sequences in the sample specify the same CDR3. The chain recombines TRBV18 with TRBJ2-7, with TRBD1 matching over 8 bases. Losses at the gene ends were 2 bases for V and 5 bases for J; bases not matched to a gene: 17. The germline V gene encodes CDR1 KGHSH and CDR2 LQKENI. The CDR3 is made up of 18 amino acids. Written as DNA, the CDR3 is TGTGCCAGCTCACCAGTTTCGACTTGGACAGGGAAGGGTCACGAGCAGTACTTC. Translation: CASSPVSTWTGKGHEQYF.

V and J are TRBV6-5 and TRBJ1-1, with 8 bases that match TRBD1. This CDR3 has 14 residues. The germline gives CDR1 MNHEY, CDR2 SVGAGI. The junction had 5 bases not matched to a gene; V was cut back by 6 bases and J by 2 bases. The CDR3 here is CASRPGQVNTEAFF. CDR3 DNA: TGTGCCAGCAGACCGGGACAGGTAAACACTGAAGCTTTCTTT.

The chain has TRBV7-2 and TRBJ2-1; TRBD2 aligns across 13 bases. Germline V gene sequence: CDR1 SGHTA, CDR2 FQGNSA. The V segment lost 7 bases and the J segment 5 bases; nucleotides outside the gene matches: 5. This CDR3 is built from 15 residues. The CDR3 bases are TGTGCCAGCAACAAACTAGCGGGAGGGAACAATGAGCAGTTCTTC. It translates to CASNKLAGGNNEQFF.